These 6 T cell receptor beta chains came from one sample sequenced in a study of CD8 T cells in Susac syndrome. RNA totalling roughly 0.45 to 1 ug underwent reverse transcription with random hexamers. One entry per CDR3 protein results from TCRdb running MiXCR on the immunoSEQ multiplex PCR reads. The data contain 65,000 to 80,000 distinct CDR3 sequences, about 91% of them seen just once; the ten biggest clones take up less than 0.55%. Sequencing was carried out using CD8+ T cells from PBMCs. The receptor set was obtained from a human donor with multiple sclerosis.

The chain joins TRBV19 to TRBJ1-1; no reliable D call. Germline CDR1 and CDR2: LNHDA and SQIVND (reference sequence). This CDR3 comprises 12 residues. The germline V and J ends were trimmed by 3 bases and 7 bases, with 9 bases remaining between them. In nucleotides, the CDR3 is TGTGCCAGTAGTATGGGCGGGAGTGAAGCTTTCTTT. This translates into CASSMGGSEAFF. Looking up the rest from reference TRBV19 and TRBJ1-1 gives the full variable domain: DGGITQSPKYLFRKEGQNVTLSCEQNLNHDAMYWYRQDPGQGLRLIYYSQIVNDFQKGDIAEGYSVSREKKESFPLTVTSAQKNPTAFYLCASSMGGSEAFFGQGTRLTVV.

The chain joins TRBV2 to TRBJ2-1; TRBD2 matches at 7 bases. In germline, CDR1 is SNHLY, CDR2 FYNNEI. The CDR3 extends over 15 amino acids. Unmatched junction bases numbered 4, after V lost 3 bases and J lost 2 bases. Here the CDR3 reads CASSESREPYNEQFF. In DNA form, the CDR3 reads TGTGCCAGCAGTGAGTCGCGGGAGCCCTACAATGAGCAGTTCTTC.

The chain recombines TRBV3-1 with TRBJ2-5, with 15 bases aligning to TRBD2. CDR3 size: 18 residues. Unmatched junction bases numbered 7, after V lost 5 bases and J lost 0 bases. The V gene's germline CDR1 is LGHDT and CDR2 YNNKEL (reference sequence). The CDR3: CASSAPGLAGGNQETQYF. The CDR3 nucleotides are TGTGCCAGCAGCGCCCCGGGACTAGCGGGGGGTAACCAAGAGACCCAGTACTTC.

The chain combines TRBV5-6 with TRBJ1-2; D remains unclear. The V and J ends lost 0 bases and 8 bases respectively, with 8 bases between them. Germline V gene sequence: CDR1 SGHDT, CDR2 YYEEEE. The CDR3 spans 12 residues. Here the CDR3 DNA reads TGTGCCAGCAGCTTGGATGGGCACGGCTACACCTTC. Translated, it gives CASSLDGHGYTF.

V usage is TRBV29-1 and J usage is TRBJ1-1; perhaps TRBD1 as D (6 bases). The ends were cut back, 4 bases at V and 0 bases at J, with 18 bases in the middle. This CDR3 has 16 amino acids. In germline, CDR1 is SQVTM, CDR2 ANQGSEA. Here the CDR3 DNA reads TGCAGCGTTGCTTTCCGTGGACAGCAATTGAACACTGAAGCTTTCTTT. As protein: CSVAFRGQQLNTEAFF.

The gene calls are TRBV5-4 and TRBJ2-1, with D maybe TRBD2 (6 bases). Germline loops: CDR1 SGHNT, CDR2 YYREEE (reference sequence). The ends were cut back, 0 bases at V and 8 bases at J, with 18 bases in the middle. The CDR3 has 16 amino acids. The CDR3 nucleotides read TGTGCCAGCAGCTTGGGGGGGGTCGGGACTGTCTATGAGCAGTTCTTC. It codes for CASSLGGVGTVYEQFF.